Below, 10 T cell receptor beta chains from the same sample are listed, as sequenced in a study of beta chain features in type 1 diabetes. Expressed TCRB transcripts were sequenced because the entire RNA isolate underwent reverse transcription. Sequenced by immunoSEQ multiplex PCR; TCRdb stores in-frame clones only, minus some. This repertoire shows roughly 380,000 clones, about 20% found once; its top ten account for 0.044%. The sequenced material came from naive CD4+ T cells from blood. The origin of the receptors is a woman aged 18-29 years in good health.

This chain uses TRBV5-1 with TRBJ1-1, with 9 bases aligning to TRBD1. With V trimmed by 4 bases and J by 4 bases, 14 bases remained unmatched. Germline V gene lookup returns CDR1 SGHRS and CDR2 YFSETQ. The CDR3 consists of 17 residues. The DNA for the CDR3 is TGCGCCAGCAGCACGGGACAGGGAGCGATTATCGGCACTGAAGCTTTCTTT. Translating it yields CASSTGQGAIIGTEAFF.

This clone was detected a few times. The genes are TRBV7-9 and TRBJ2-5; 9 nucleotides agree with TRBD1. V shed 5 bases, J shed 5 bases, and the junction held 9 bases outside the gene matches. Germline CDR1 and CDR2: SEHNR and FQNEAQ (reference sequence). CDR3 length: 15 amino acids. The CDR3 loop reads CASSGTGFGHETQYF. The DNA for the CDR3 is TGTGCCAGCAGCGGGACAGGGTTCGGCCATGAGACCCAGTACTTC.

This clone has a handful of counts. The chain is built from TRBV9 and TRBJ2-5; D is ambiguous. The CDR3 has 13 amino acids. Germline CDR1 reads SGDLS; CDR2 reads YYNGEE. Deletions cut 2 bases from V and 5 bases from J, with 10 bases between. CDR3 DNA: TGTGCCAGCAGCGTCCGGGTGTCGGAGACCCAGTACTTC. As protein: CASSVRVSETQYF.

The gene calls are TRBV10-3 and TRBJ2-1; 11 bases align to TRBD2. J lost 7 bases, V lost 5 bases, and 7 bases had no gene match. Germline V CDR1 and CDR2: ENHRY, SYGVKD. The CDR3 has 15 residues. CDR3 sequence: CAISLLAGEENEQFF. Written as DNA, the CDR3 is TGTGCCATCAGTTTACTAGCGGGAGAGGAAAATGAGCAGTTCTTC.

There are a few counts of this clone. This sequence joins TRBV7-2 and TRBJ2-1; TRBD2 aligns across 13 bases. The CDR3 is made up of 17 amino acids. Trimming at V came to 5 bases and at J to 13 bases, leaving 17 bases not matched to a gene. From germline, CDR1 is SGHTA and CDR2 FQGNSA. CDR3 protein: CASSAGLAGAMRGRQFF. Written as DNA, the CDR3 is TGTGCCAGCAGCGCCGGACTAGCGGGGGCAATGAGGGGACGACAGTTCTTC.

This clone was counted only a few times. This chain uses TRBV5-1 with TRBJ2-6; unclear D gene. The V end lost 1 base, the J end lost 3 bases, and 14 bases lay between the germline ends. The length of the CDR3 is 17 residues. Germline V gene sequence: CDR1 SGHRS, CDR2 YFSETQ. The chain's CDR3 is CASSLWSKSSGANVLTF. CDR3 bases: TGCGCCAGCAGCTTGTGGTCCAAATCGAGTGGGGCCAACGTCCTGACTTTC. Together with reference TRBV5-1 and TRBJ2-6, the CDR3 gives the full variable domain: KAGVTQTPRYLIKTRGQQVTLSCSPISGHRSVSWYQQTPGQGLQFLFEYFSETQRNKGNFPGRFSGRQFSNSRSEMNVSTLELGDSALYLCASSLWSKSSGANVLTFGAGSRLTVL.

The genes are TRBV7-2 and TRBJ1-1, with TRBD1 as a possible D gene (6 bases). The germline V and J ends were trimmed by 8 bases and 5 bases, with 24 bases remaining between them. The V gene's germline CDR1 is SGHTA and CDR2 FQGNSA. The CDR3 extends over 16 amino acids. CDR3 loop: CASRTAPYRDMTEAFF. In nucleotides, the CDR3 is TGTGCCAGCCGGACGGCACCATACCGGGACATGACTGAAGCTTTCTTT.

This clone was seen a few times. The junction departs from the called germline gene at one end, perhaps through a read error. This chain connects TRBV4-2 to TRBJ2-1; unclear D gene. Germline CDR1 LGHNA, CDR2 YNFKEQ. This CDR3 is 13 amino acids long. In nucleotides, the CDR3 is TGTGCCAGCAGCAAAGACCTCGACAATGAGCAGTTCTTC. Translating gives CASSKDLDNEQFF.

This clone came up a few times. This specimen includes other DNA sequences encoding the same CDR3. The chain combines TRBV6-5 with TRBJ1-1; D call uncertain. Per the germline V gene, CDR1 is MNHEY and CDR2 is SVGAGI. The germline V and J ends were trimmed by 0 bases and 0 bases, with 5 bases remaining between them. This CDR3 region has 14 residues. CDR3 nucleotides: TGTGCCAGCAGTTACTCGAGAGTGAACACTGAAGCTTTCTTT. This codes for CASSYSRVNTEAFF.

This clone was seen a few times. The chain combines TRBV2 with TRBJ1-5; the D gene is possibly TRBD1 (5 bases). Germline V CDR1 and CDR2: SNHLY, FYNNEI. The CDR3 is 14 amino acids. V lost 5 bases to trimming and J lost 3 bases, with 11 bases between them. CDR3 residues: CASSPRVANQPQHF. In DNA form, the CDR3 reads TGTGCCAGCAGTCCCAGGGTGGCCAATCAGCCCCAGCATTTT.